This entry features one T cell receptor (beta chain) sequence. Its target is not known. As processed by the authors: ImmunoSEQ junction-only sequences lacked quality scores, so their filtering differed. Some clones are missing from TCRdb's copy, which holds only in-frame ones; the method was immunoSEQ multiplex PCR. V and J calls and clone size are those listed in that table; D and trimming were worked out from the DNA. The sample holds fewer than 2.5 million clones, approximately 94% seen once. The record originates from a study of shared clonotypes between healthy human individuals. Whole-study context: Researchers assigned three CD4 naive, three CD4 memory, two CD8 naive and one CD8 memory plate to each donor. Findings and caveats of the study: Richness estimates generally favored naive over memory subsets. It was expected that sequencing depth would affect clonotype sharing among donors.

Trimming at V came to 10 bases and at J to 0 bases, leaving 16 bases not matched to a gene. The CDR3 extends over 18 amino acids. Germline CDR1 and CDR2: MDHEN and SYDVKM. The receptor's source is a man between 18 and 29 years old in good health. Some clones in this sample may be carry-over from other donors' samples. V and J are TRBV28 and TRBJ1-1, with 11 positions matching TRBD1. Sequencing was carried out using naive CD4+ T cells from PBMCs. This sample's subset: CD45RA+ positively selected. For the CDR3, the DNA is TGTGCCACCCTTAATGGGTGGACAGGGGGCCCCATGAACACTGAAGCTTTCTTT. This codes for CATLNGWTGGPMNTEAFF.